The T cell receptor beta chain under discussion was sequenced for a study of T cells in Graves' hyperthyroidism and ophthalmopathy. General study findings and limits: Most thyroid-expanded clonotypes above 0.001 were also found in blood. A model built on 13 V-J features separated ophthalmopathy from stable hyperthyroidism.

This clonotype was found many times. Antigen specificity is unknown. Researchers amplified the TCR beta CDR3 regions from RNA transcripts. The HTBI primer set drove a first-round RT-PCR of the TCR CDR3. TCRdb re-analysed the multiplex PCR reads in MiXCR, keeping a single row per CDR3 protein. The repertoire holds 660,000 or so distinct CDR3 sequences, with about 45% as singletons. Germline CDR1 reads WSHSY; CDR2 reads SAAADI. The V gene lost 4 bases and the J gene lost 5 bases, with 17 bases spanning the gap. CDR3 length equals 15 residues. Exclusion of a patient resulted from uncontrolled infection, other autoimmune disease, pregnancy or lactation. Diagnoses were established using clinical symptoms, serum thyroxine and TRAb, thyroid ultrasound and orbital computed tomography.

The receptor was derived from an adult man with Graves' disease, either hyperthyroidism or ophthalmopathy (not recorded which). Material for sequencing was peripheral blood or thyroid tissue (not recorded which). V gene TRBV10-2 combines with J gene TRBJ1-1; D perhaps matches TRBD1 (6 bases). This CDR3 reads CASSGGGRGGTEAFF. The DNA of the CDR3 is TGCGCCAGCAGTGGCGGGGGGCGCGGAGGAACTGAAGCTTTCTTT.